The 32 T cell receptor beta chains given below trace back to one sample, sequenced in a study of Ad26.COV2.S vaccination and SARS-CoV-2 variants. Treatment given: 15 to 20 received Ad26.COV2.S at low or high dose, single or two shots; five or six received placebo; per-sample allocation not given. Samples were taken on day 63 after the first vaccine or placebo injection. Sequenced by immunoSEQ multiplex PCR; TCRdb stores in-frame clones only, minus some. The table includes hundreds of thousands of clones, 75% to 90% detected once. The sample in question was peripheral blood, obtained in a trial of Ad26.COV2.S vaccine versus placebo. The source is a person between 18 and 65 years old who received the Ad26.COV2.S COVID-19 vaccine or a placebo.

This clone came up a few times. J is TRBJ1-6 and V is TRBV12-3 or TRBV12-4; a weak D match, TRBD1 (6 bases). The CDR3 is 12 residues long. The V end lost 6 bases, the J end lost 7 bases, and 7 bases lay between the germline ends. CDR3 sequence: CASRQGNSPLHF. The CDR3 DNA reads as TGTGCCAGCAGGCAGGGGAATTCACCCCTCCACTTT.

V is TRBV7-8 and J is TRBJ2-5, with TRBD1 matching over 7 bases. This CDR3 is built from 15 residues. V gave up 5 bases and J gave up 3 bases; unmatched junction bases: 9. Germline CDR1 reads SGHVS; CDR2 reads FQNEAQ. CDR3: CASSAHRGKEETQYF. CDR3 bases: TGTGCCAGCAGCGCCCACAGGGGAAAAGAAGAGACCCAGTACTTC.

This clone came up a few times. The chain recombines TRBV5-6 with TRBJ2-1, with 11 nucleotides matching TRBD2. V gave up 5 bases and J gave up 6 bases; unmatched junction bases: 4. This CDR3 comprises 14 residues. Germline V gene sequence: CDR1 SGHDT, CDR2 YYEEEE. This CDR3 reads CASRVAGGVNEQFF. CDR3 DNA: TGTGCCAGCAGGGTAGCGGGAGGGGTCAATGAGCAGTTCTTC.

The V call is TRBV14, the J call TRBJ2-3, with TRBD2 matching over 9 bases. Germline V gives CDR1 SGHDN, CDR2 FVKESK. Trimming cost V 2 bases and J 2 bases; bases outside gene matches: 8. The CDR3 has 17 residues. Here the CDR3 reads CASSQPAAGGPTDTQYF. The CDR3 coding sequence is TGTGCCAGCAGCCAACCGGCAGCGGGGGGCCCCACAGATACGCAGTATTTT.

The table lists this clone with a few counts. This chain joins TRBV2 and TRBJ1-3; the D gene is possibly TRBD1 (5 bases). The CDR3 is 15 residues long. V lost 4 bases and J 0 bases, leaving 10 bases between the germline ends. Germline CDR1 SNHLY, CDR2 FYNNEI. As DNA, the CDR3 is TGTGCCAGCAGTGTAACAGGCTCCTCTGGAAACACCATATATTTT. Translation: CASSVTGSSGNTIYF.

This clone is a singleton in its sample. The rearrangement uses TRBV13 and TRBJ2-7, with a possible D match to TRBD2 (5 bases). CDR1 PRHDT and CDR2 FYEKMQ come from the germline V gene (reference sequence). This CDR3 is 12 amino acids long. The V end lost 0 bases, the J end lost 7 bases, and 7 bases lay between the germline ends. The DNA of the CDR3 is TGTGCCAGCAGCTTAGGCCGGGGAGAGCAGTACGTC. It is translated as CASSLGRGEQYV.

The gene calls are TRBV28 and TRBJ1-1, with a weak D call TRBD1 (6 bases). The CDR3 spans 13 residues. Germline CDR1 MDHEN, CDR2 SYDVKM. Between the trimmed V and J ends, which lost 3 bases and 5 bases, there was a span of 10 bases. The CDR3 is CASSFYGTTEAFF. CDR3 nucleotides: TGTGCCAGCAGTTTTTATGGGACAACTGAAGCTTTCTTT. The full variable domain, with the rest looked up from reference TRBV28 and TRBJ1-1, is DVKVTQSSRYLVKRTGEKVFLECVQDMDHENMFWYRQDPGLGLRLIYFSYDVKMKEKGDIPEGYSVSREKKERFSLILESASTNQTSMYLCASSFYGTTEAFFGQGTRLTVV.

V usage is TRBV6-5 and J usage is TRBJ2-7; D may be TRBD2 (6 bases). V gave up 6 bases and J gave up 3 bases, with 9 bases separating them. In germline, CDR1 is MNHEY, CDR2 SVGAGI. The CDR3 has 12 residues. The CDR3 sequence: CASRDYIYEQYV. The CDR3 DNA sequence: TGTGCCAGCAGGGACTACATCTACGAGCAGTACGTC.

This clone occurred once. V is TRBV7-2 and J is TRBJ2-5; D might be TRBD1 or TRBD2, each matching 6 bases. Germline CDR1 SGHTA, CDR2 FQGNSA. The CDR3 sequence is 14 residues long. The V gene lost 4 bases and the J gene lost 5 bases, with 14 bases spanning the gap. The CDR3, as DNA: TGTGCCAGCAGCTCCTGGGGGGCCGGGGAGACCCAGTACTTC. Its translation: CASSSWGAGETQYF.

V usage is TRBV5-5 and J usage is TRBJ2-3; 7 bases align to TRBD1. J was trimmed by 3 bases and V by 5 bases; bases with no gene match: 3. The CDR3 loop spans 13 amino acids. CDR1 and CDR2 (germline): SGHKS, YYEKEE (reference sequence). The CDR3 nucleotides are TGTGCCAGCAGTAGGGACAGTACAGATACGCAGTATTTT. It translates to CASSRDSTDTQYF.

This clone was seen once. V gene TRBV11-2 combines with J gene TRBJ1-4; 9 positions match TRBD1. With 7 bases clipped from V and 4 bases from J, the junction kept 4 bases outside the gene matches. The CDR3 length is 14 residues. Germline values: CDR1 SGHAT, CDR2 FQNNGV. This CDR3 is CASTKGQGNEKLFF. CDR3 in DNA: TGTGCCAGCACAAAGGGACAGGGTAATGAAAAACTGTTTTTT.

This sequence joins TRBV30 and TRBJ1-5, with D perhaps matching TRBD1 (5 bases). The CDR3 has 11 residues. The V end lost 5 bases, the J end lost 5 bases, and 7 bases lay between the germline ends. The germline gives CDR1 GTSNPN, CDR2 SVGIG (reference sequence). The CDR3 nucleotides are TGTGCCTGGGGAGGGGATCAGCCCCAGCATTTT. Protein: CAWGGDQPQHF.

This clone was observed once. The chain uses TRBV19 and TRBJ2-1; unclear D gene. CDR1 and CDR2 from the germline V gene are LNHDA and SQIVND (reference sequence). The CDR3 totals 13 residues. Deletions cut 5 bases from V and 0 bases from J, with 5 bases between. The CDR3 is CASSQSSYNEQFF. CDR3 DNA: TGTGCCAGTAGTCAAAGCTCCTACAATGAGCAGTTCTTC.

This sequence joins TRBV5-4 and TRBJ2-5; a possible D gene is TRBD2 (6 bases). The CDR3 runs to 15 residues. The germline V gene has CDR1 SGHNT and CDR2 YYREEE (reference sequence). V was shortened by 3 bases and J by 3 bases, with 15 bases between the two germline ends. The CDR3 reads CASSSQPGEEETQYF. The CDR3 region has the DNA TGTGCCAGCAGCTCGCAGCCCGGGGAGGAAGAGACCCAGTACTTC.

The gene calls are TRBV30 and TRBJ2-4, with 7 positions matching TRBD1. Trimming removed 0 bases from V and 2 bases from J; junction bases left unmatched: 10. This CDR3 has 17 amino acids. The germline CDR1 and CDR2 sequences are GTSNPN and SVGIG (reference sequence). CDR3 DNA: TGTGCCTGGAGTGTCTGGTTGGCAGGGGGAACCAAAAACATTCAGTACTTC. This translates into CAWSVWLAGGTKNIQYF.

V is TRBV5-4 and J is TRBJ1-2; D unresolved. Between the trimmed V and J ends, which lost 4 bases and 4 bases, there was a span of 14 bases. CDR1 and CDR2 (germline): SGHNT, YYREEE (reference sequence). The CDR3 is 14 amino acids. DNA of the CDR3: TGTGCCAGCAGCCGAGGGAAAGAGAGCTATGGCTACACCTTC. Protein sequence: CASSRGKESYGYTF.

This chain joins TRBV4-1 and TRBJ1-5, with 7 bases identical to TRBD1. The CDR3 sequence is 16 residues long. Germline assignment: CDR1 MGHRA and CDR2 YSYEKL. Trimming at V came to 5 bases and at J to 3 bases, leaving 10 bases not matched to a gene. For the CDR3, the DNA is TGCGCCAGCAGCTCTAGTATAAGGGGGCCCAATCAGCCCCAGCATTTT. It translates to CASSSSIRGPNQPQHF.

The chain uses TRBV4-3 and TRBJ2-2; D is ambiguous. The CDR3 consists of 15 residues. Germline assignment: CDR1 LGHNA and CDR2 YSLEER. V was pared by 0 bases and J by 5 bases, with 10 bases between. CDR3 in amino acids: CASSQDPTETGELFF. The CDR3 region has the DNA TGCGCCAGCAGCCAAGATCCCACAGAGACCGGGGAGCTGTTTTTT.

The V and J genes are TRBV3-1 (or the pseudogene TRBV3-2) and TRBJ2-5; the D gene is possibly TRBD1 (6 bases). Germline V gene data show CDR1 as LGHDT and CDR2 as YNNKEL (reference sequence). With 5 bases removed from V and 5 bases from J, the gap between germline ends came to 21 bases. The CDR3 is 16 amino acids. Here the CDR3 reads CASSTWGRQLLETQYF. CDR3 sequence (DNA): TGTGCCAGCAGCACCTGGGGGCGGCAGCTCCTGGAGACCCAGTACTTC.

This clone appeared a few times. The genes are TRBV10-3 and TRBJ1-5; 8 nucleotides align to TRBD1. V trimming: 9 bases; J trimming: 4 bases; junction bases outside the gene matches: 8. In germline, CDR1 is ENHRY, CDR2 SYGVKD. The CDR3 extends over 14 amino acids. Here the CDR3 reads CAMGDRGGNQPQHF. The CDR3 DNA is TGTGCCATGGGAGACAGGGGTGGAAATCAGCCCCAGCATTTT.

This clone was observed a single time. The CDR3 protein is CASSPQAIRTGELFF. CDR3 in DNA: TGTGCCAGCTCACCACAGGCTATTCGGACCGGGGAGCTGTTTTTT. This sequence joins TRBV18 and TRBJ2-2; D gene ambiguous. The germline gives CDR1 KGHSH, CDR2 LQKENI. Trimming shortened V by 1 base and J by 5 bases, and 11 bases separated the two germline ends. The length of the CDR3 is 15 residues.

The chain couples TRBV6-2 or TRBV6-3 to TRBJ1-5; TRBD1 aligns across 9 bases. V was pared by 6 bases and J by 7 bases, with 13 bases of the junction left unmatched. Germline values: CDR1 MNHEY, CDR2 SVGEGT. The CDR3 runs to 16 residues. CDR3 nucleotide sequence: TGTGCCAGCAGCAAGTGGACAGGGGCACGGGAGCAGCCCCAGCATTTT. This translates into CASSKWTGAREQPQHF.

The chain recombines TRBV12-3 or TRBV12-4 with TRBJ1-2; D not certain. The CDR3 length is 13 residues. Trimming removed 5 bases at V and 3 bases at J, with 10 bases between. The CDR3 sequence: CASSLGRYYGYTF. The CDR3 nucleotides are TGTGCCAGCAGTCTCGGACGGTACTATGGCTACACCTTC.

The chain links TRBV6-5 to TRBJ1-2, with 12 positions matching TRBD1. The junction had 9 bases not matched to a gene; V was cut back by 5 bases and J by 8 bases. CDR1 and CDR2 from the germline V gene are MNHEY and SVGAGI. This CDR3 has 15 residues. CDR3 in amino acids: CASSTVGQGAKGYTF. The DNA of the CDR3 is TGTGCCAGCAGTACCGTGGGACAGGGGGCAAAAGGCTACACCTTC.

The chain combines TRBV7-9 with TRBJ1-2; D gene uncertain. V was trimmed by 5 bases and J by 3 bases, leaving 16 bases between them. The CDR3 is made up of 15 amino acids. The V gene's germline CDR1 is SEHNR and CDR2 FQNEAQ (reference sequence). CDR3 in amino acids: CASSARSSDYYGYTF. In nucleotides, the CDR3 is TGTGCCAGCAGCGCCAGGAGCTCGGATTACTATGGCTACACCTTC.

The chain is built from TRBV5-1 and TRBJ1-4; 7 bases are shared with TRBD1. The germline V gene encodes CDR1 SGHRS and CDR2 YFSETQ. The length of the CDR3 is 15 residues. V dropped 4 bases and J dropped 5; count of bases not matched to a gene: 8. Here the CDR3 reads CASSLGTAPNEKLFF. In nucleotides, the CDR3 is TGCGCCAGCAGCCTGGGGACAGCTCCGAATGAAAAACTGTTTTTT.

V usage is TRBV30 and J usage is TRBJ2-7; possible D gene TRBD1, 5 bases. This CDR3 is 15 amino acids long. From germline, CDR1 is GTSNPN and CDR2 SVGIG (reference sequence). The V and J ends lost 3 bases and 4 bases respectively, with 19 bases between them. The CDR3 DNA is TGTGCCTGGAGCCCCCCCCCAATGGGGCGATACGAGCAGTACTTC. It encodes CAWSPPPMGRYEQYF.

V usage is TRBV5-3 and J usage is TRBJ1-5; D gene uncertain. TRBV5-3 is identified as an open reading frame with a role that is uncertain. CDR3 length: 13 amino acids. Trimming took off 4 bases at V and 6 bases at J, with 11 bases between the two ends. The CDR3 protein is CARSQSRAQPQHF. The CDR3 nucleotides are TGTGCCAGAAGCCAGTCACGGGCTCAGCCCCAGCATTTT.

CDR3 protein: CASTDGGVAPYGYTF. CDR3 in DNA: TGTGCCAGCACCGACGGCGGGGTAGCCCCCTATGGCTACACCTTC. The chain combines TRBV6-6 with TRBJ1-2; D unresolved. Germline assignment: CDR1 MNHNY and CDR2 SVGAGI (reference sequence). Trimming took 7 bases from V and 4 from J, leaving 19 bases between them. The CDR3 has 15 amino acids.

This rearrangement joins TRBV5-1 to TRBJ2-2, with D unclear. In germline, CDR1 is SGHRS, CDR2 YFSETQ. This CDR3 contains 14 residues. V was trimmed by 1 base and J by 5 bases, leaving 9 bases between them. The CDR3 loop is CASSLRSDTGELFF. The DNA of the CDR3 is TGCGCCAGCAGCTTGAGGAGTGATACCGGGGAGCTGTTTTTT.

This clone appeared a few times. The rearrangement uses TRBV6-5 and TRBJ2-3; D ambiguous. Germline CDR1 reads MNHEY; CDR2 reads SVGAGI. Trimming cost V 6 bases and J 7 bases, with 5 bases left between them. CDR3 length: 10 residues. This CDR3 reads CASRSYTQYF. DNA for the CDR3: TGTGCCAGCAGGTCCTATACGCAGTATTTT.

The chain couples TRBV27 to TRBJ2-1; no firm D call. V lost 8 bases and J lost 8, with 10 bases in between. Per germline, CDR1 MNHEY and CDR2 SMNVEV (reference sequence). CDR3 length: 11 residues. CDR3 nucleotides: TGTGCCAGCGGGCACCGGTATGAGCAGTTCTTC. Protein sequence: CASGHRYEQFF.